This is a list of T cell receptor beta chains from one sample in a study of long-term antiretroviral therapy in people with HIV. Assay: immunoSEQ multiplex PCR; the TCRdb copy retains only in-frame clones and omits some. The sample consists of tens of thousands of clones, 84% of them appearing once. Sequenced here: unsorted PBMCs, sampled 0.5 years before starting antiretroviral therapy. These receptors were taken from a middle-aged man with HIV. Each CDR3 is given with its conserved first and last residue. A D gene is named only where the DNA matches it firmly. For some rows the clone size is stated as once, few or many, or as a class when expanded; others skip it.

V gene	J gene	clone size	D gene	CDR3 protein	CDR3 DNA
TRBV2	TRBJ2-7	-	-	CASRETGQYYEQYF	TGTGCCAGCAGGGAAACTGGACAGTACTACGAGCAGTACTTC
TRBV7-2	TRBJ2-5	-	TRBD2	CASSLRRGNGVQETQYF	TGTGCCAGCAGCTTAAGGCGGGGGAATGGGGTCCAAGAGACCCAGTACTTC
TRBV7-2	TRBJ1-2	-	-	CASSSSPPTNYGYTF	TGTGCCAGCAGCTCCAGTCCCCCTACTAACTATGGCTACACCTTC
TRBV4-3	TRBJ1-2	-	TRBD1	CASSQERGLGGYTF	TGCGCCAGCAGCCAAGAGAGGGGGCTCGGGGGCTACACCTTC
TRBV19	TRBJ1-6	-	TRBD1	CASSLGTDFYSYNSPLHF	TGTGCCAGTAGTCTCGGGACAGATTTTTACTCCTATAATTCACCCCTCCACTTT
TRBV7-3	TRBJ2-7	-	TRBD2	CASRDQRGSSEQYF	TGTGCCAGCAGGGATCAGCGGGGGAGCAGCGAGCAGTACTTC
TRBV7-2	TRBJ1-6	-	TRBD1	CASSLGQGRRGWDSPLHF	TGTGCCAGCAGCTTGGGACAGGGGCGCAGGGGTTGGGATTCACCCCTCCACTTT
TRBV7-3	TRBJ1-1	-	-	CASSLNKGAEAFF	TGTGCCAGCAGCTTAAATAAGGGCGCTGAAGCTTTCTTT
TRBV5-5	TRBJ1-1	-	TRBD1	CASSLTSGQGGTEAFF	TGTGCCAGCAGCCTGACTTCCGGACAGGGAGGAACTGAAGCTTTCTTT
TRBV5-1	TRBJ2-1	-	-	CASSLGGTGEQFF	TGCGCCAGCAGCTTGGGTGGTACGGGTGAGCAGTTCTTC
TRBV29-1	TRBJ2-7	-	-	CSVESGYEQYF	TGCAGCGTTGAGTCGGGCTACGAGCAGTACTTC
TRBV15	TRBJ2-7	-	-	CATSRGSNYEQYF	TGTGCCACCAGCAGAGGGTCCAACTACGAGCAGTACTTC
TRBV13	TRBJ1-1	-	TRBD1	CASSLIRQGMSTEAFF	TGTGCCAGCAGCTTAATCCGACAGGGGATGAGCACTGAAGCTTTCTTT
TRBV28	TRBJ1-2	-	-	CASSLRGYYTF	TGTGCCAGCAGTTTACGGGGATACTACACCTTC
TRBV27	TRBJ1-1	-	-	CASSLIDRINTEAFF	TGTGCCAGCAGTTTAATTGACAGAATAAACACTGAAGCTTTCTTT
TRBV6-1	TRBJ1-1	-	-	CASSEVLGLGSEAFF	TGTGCCAGCAGTGAAGTTCTGGGGCTCGGGTCTGAAGCTTTCTTT
TRBV30	TRBJ1-2	-	TRBD1	CAWKEAGQGIYGYTF	TGTGCCTGGAAGGAAGCCGGACAGGGGATCTATGGCTACACCTTC
TRBV28	TRBJ2-5	once	-	CASSPSRGSETQYF	TGTGCCAGCAGTCCCTCTCGGGGTAGCGAGACCCAGTACTTC
TRBV2	TRBJ1-2	once	-	CASTAPTGQRNYGYTF	TGTGCCAGCACCGCCCCAACGGGACAAAGAAACTATGGCTACACCTTC
TRBV6-1	TRBJ1-5	-	TRBD1	CASRGQGLDQPQHF	TGTGCCAGCCGAGGACAGGGGCTTGATCAGCCCCAGCATTTT
TRBV4-1	TRBJ2-7	-	TRBD1	CASSQEAQGATGNYEQYF	TGCGCCAGCAGCCAAGAAGCGCAGGGGGCAACCGGTAACTACGAGCAGTACTTC
TRBV4-2	TRBJ1-1	-	-	CASSQGVGTEAFF	TGTGCCAGCAGCCAAGGGGTGGGGACAGAAGCTTTCTTT
TRBV2	TRBJ1-1	-	-	CASSVSPGDTEAFF	TGTGCCAGCAGTGTCTCCCCCGGGGACACTGAAGCTTTCTTT
TRBV29-1	TRBJ1-3	-	-	CSALDLSGNTIYF	TGCAGCGCCTTAGATCTGTCTGGAAACACCATATATTTT
TRBV5-4	TRBJ1-1	-	TRBD1	CASSTGQDRTEAFF	TGTGCCAGCAGCACCGGACAGGATCGCACTGAAGCTTTCTTT
TRBV29-1	TRBJ2-2	-	TRBD1	CSVSSGTGNTGELFF	TGCAGCGTGTCTTCCGGGACAGGGAACACCGGGGAGCTGTTTTTT
TRBV4-3	TRBJ1-2	few	TRBD1	CASSPGQGVVYGYTF	TGCGCCAGCAGCCCAGGACAGGGGGTCGTCTATGGCTACACCTTC
TRBV28	TRBJ1-5	-	-	CASSLEGGMGNQPQHF	TGTGCCAGCAGTCTCGAGGGGGGAATGGGCAATCAGCCCCAGCATTTT
TRBV28	TRBJ1-2	-	-	CASSPGGKANYGYTF	TGTGCCAGCAGTCCCGGGGGCAAGGCTAACTATGGCTACACCTTC
TRBV7-6	TRBJ2-1	-	TRBD2	CASSPAAGGPYNEQFF	TGTGCCAGCAGCCCGGCGGCGGGGGGGCCCTACAATGAGCAGTTCTTC
TRBV12-5	TRBJ2-2	-	TRBD1	CASGPSWTGITGELFF	TGTGCTAGTGGTCCTTCATGGACAGGGATAACCGGGGAGCTGTTTTTT
TRBV19	TRBJ1-2	-	-	CASSIVPSYGYTF	TGTGCCAGTAGTATAGTTCCCTCCTATGGCTACACCTTC
TRBV27	TRBJ1-1	-	-	CASSLSNPNTEAFF	TGTGCCAGCAGTTTATCGAACCCCAACACTGAAGCTTTCTTT
TRBV28	TRBJ2-3	-	-	CASSQVADTQYF	TGTGCCAGCAGTCAAGTGGCAGATACGCAGTATTTT
TRBV7-3	TRBJ1-1	-	-	CASSLTGRSEAFF	TGTGCCAGCAGCTTAACCGGGAGGTCTGAAGCTTTCTTT
TRBV5-4	TRBJ2-3	-	TRBD2	CASSTSQRGATDTQYF	TGTGCCAGCAGCACGTCCCAGCGGGGGGCCACAGATACGCAGTATTTT
TRBV27	TRBJ1-2	-	-	CASSKGRWDYGYTF	TGTGCCAGCAGTAAGGGCAGGTGGGACTATGGCTACACCTTC
TRBV7-9	TRBJ1-1	-	-	CASSLAPEAFF	TGTGCCAGCAGCTTAGCCCCCGAAGCTTTCTTT
TRBV5-4	TRBJ1-3	-	-	CASSLAGASSGNTIYF	TGTGCCAGCAGCTTGGCAGGTGCGAGCTCTGGAAACACCATATATTTT
TRBV28	TRBJ1-5	-	-	CASSRSRGVSQPQHF	TGTGCCAGCAGTCGAAGTAGGGGAGTAAGTCAGCCCCAGCATTTT
TRBV19	TRBJ1-4	-	-	CASSISEKLFF	TGTGCCAGTAGTATCTCTGAAAAACTGTTTTTT
TRBV7-2	TRBJ2-1	-	-	CASSLRAGRYGEQFF	TGTGCCAGCAGCTTAAGGGCTGGGAGGTACGGGGAGCAGTTCTTC
TRBV6-5	TRBJ2-2	-	TRBD1	CASHLGTAITGELFF	TGTGCCAGCCATCTCGGGACAGCAATCACCGGGGAGCTGTTTTTT
TRBV6-5	TRBJ2-5	-	-	CASSRTRQETQYF	TGTGCCAGCAGCCGGACTCGCCAAGAGACCCAGTACTTC
TRBV15	TRBJ2-7	-	-	CATSRAGDGDEQYF	TGTGCCACCAGCAGGGCGGGTGACGGAGACGAGCAGTACTTC
TRBV20-1	TRBJ2-5	once	-	CSAPEETQYF	TGCAGTGCGCCTGAAGAGACCCAGTACTTC
TRBV11-2	TRBJ2-2	-	-	CASSLNRASTGELFF	TGTGCCAGCAGCTTAAACAGGGCCAGCACCGGGGAGCTGTTTTTT
TRBV29-1	TRBJ1-2	-	TRBD1	CSVARGQGLGYTF	TGCAGCGTCGCCAGGGGACAGGGCTTGGGCTACACCTTC
TRBV2	TRBJ2-1	-	TRBD2	CASRAGLAPNEQFF	TGTGCCAGCAGGGCCGGACTAGCCCCCAATGAGCAGTTCTTC
TRBV2	TRBJ2-1	-	TRBD2	CASSSSPVLAGVNEQFF	TGTGCCAGCAGCTCCTCCCCCGTTCTAGCGGGGGTAAATGAGCAGTTCTTC
TRBV10-3	TRBJ2-1	-	-	CATLGGGGNEQFF	TGTGCCACGTTAGGGGGGGGCGGAAATGAGCAGTTCTTC
TRBV2	TRBJ2-7	-	-	CASSSAGRVGYEQYF	TGTGCCAGCAGCAGCGCGGGAAGGGTGGGCTACGAGCAGTACTTC